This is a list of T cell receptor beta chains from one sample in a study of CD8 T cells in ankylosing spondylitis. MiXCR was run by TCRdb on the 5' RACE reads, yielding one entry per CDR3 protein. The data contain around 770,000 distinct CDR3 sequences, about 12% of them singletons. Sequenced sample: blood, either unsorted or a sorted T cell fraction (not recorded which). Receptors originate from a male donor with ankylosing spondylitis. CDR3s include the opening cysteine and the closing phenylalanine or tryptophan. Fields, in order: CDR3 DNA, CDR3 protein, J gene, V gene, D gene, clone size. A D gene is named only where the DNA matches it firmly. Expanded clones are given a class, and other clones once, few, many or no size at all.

TGTGCCAGCAGTTCGGGGCGGGAGACAGATACGCAGTATTTT | CASSSGRETDTQYF | TRBJ2-3 | TRBV12-3/TRBV12-4 | TRBD2 | -
TGCAGCGTTGCTCAGGGAACAGATCGTTATGGGGGAGATACGCAGTATTTT | CSVAQGTDRYGGDTQYF | TRBJ2-3 | TRBV29-1 | - | many
TGTGCCAGCAGACCAGACAGGGGGCGCCAGGAGACCCAGTACTTC | CASRPDRGRQETQYF | TRBJ2-5 | TRBV27 | TRBD1 | -
TGCAGTGCTTCCCCCCCGGAGTACACAGATACGCAGTATTTT | CSASPPEYTDTQYF | TRBJ2-3 | TRBV20-1 | - | -
TGTGCCAGCAGCGGGGATTGGCCAAACTATGGCTACACCTTC | CASSGDWPNYGYTF | TRBJ1-2 | TRBV9 | - | -
TGTGCCAGCAGCGTAGGGGGAGGGGGCCCTCAGCCCCAGCATTTT | CASSVGGGGPQPQHF | TRBJ1-5 | TRBV9 | TRBD1 | few
TGCAGTGCTCGGGACGGAAGACTAGCCCTTGTCAACGAGCAGTACTTC | CSARDGRLALVNEQYF | TRBJ2-7 | TRBV20-1 | TRBD2 | -
TGTGCCAGCAGCCCCGGGACCCGGGCCGGGGAGACCCAGTACTTC | CASSPGTRAGETQYF | TRBJ2-5 | TRBV5-4 | - | few
TGTGCCAGCAGTATGGTCCCCGTTACGGGCACTGAAGCTTTCTTT | CASSMVPVTGTEAFF | TRBJ1-1 | TRBV6-2/TRBV6-3 | - | -
TGCAGTGCTAGAAGGCAGGCTAACTATGGCTACACCTTC | CSARRQANYGYTF | TRBJ1-2 | TRBV20-1 | - | -
TGCAGCGTTTCGACTACTAGCGAGCAGTACTTC | CSVSTTSEQYF | TRBJ2-7 | TRBV29-1 | - | -
TGCAGTGCTAGAGAGGCGGGGGTCAAAAACATTCAGTACTTC | CSAREAGVKNIQYF | TRBJ2-4 | TRBV20-1 | TRBD2 | few
TGTGCCAGCAGTGACACAGGGAACGAGCAGTACTTC | CASSDTGNEQYF | TRBJ2-7 | TRBV6-6 | - | few
TGCAGTGCTAAGGGGGACAGCAAAAACACTGAAGCTTTCTTT | CSAKGDSKNTEAFF | TRBJ1-1 | TRBV20-1 | TRBD1 | many
TGCAGTGCTAAGGGACAGGGGGTGGTAAATGAGCAGTTCTTC | CSAKGQGVVNEQFF | TRBJ2-1 | TRBV20-1 | TRBD1 | few
TGCAGCGCGGGTCCTAGTTTTACAGATACGCAGTATTTT | CSAGPSFTDTQYF | TRBJ2-3 | TRBV29-1 | - | many
TGTGCCAGCAGTTTGATCGGGGATACGCAGTATTTT | CASSLIGDTQYF | TRBJ2-3 | TRBV12-3/TRBV12-4 | - | many
TGCAGTGCTAGACCACAGGGTCCCTATGGCTACACCTTC | CSARPQGPYGYTF | TRBJ1-2 | TRBV20-1 | - | many